Below, 26 T cell receptor beta chains from the same sample are listed, as sequenced in a study of metastatic and nonmetastatic thyroid tumors. TCRdb reprocessed the PCR reads via MiXCR. The data show roughly 7,000 clones, over 2.5% seen once. No patient had received any treatment before thyroid surgery. Sequenced input: tumor tissue. The source is a female donor with papillary thyroid cancer or a benign thyroid nodule (not recorded which). Some clones in this sample may be carry-over from other donors' samples.

Relative to its sample, this clone is medium-sized. This chain connects TRBV14 to TRBJ1-3, with a possible D match to TRBD1 (5 bases). CDR3 size: 20 residues. The germline CDR1 and CDR2 sequences are SGHDN and FVKESK. V was trimmed by 0 bases and J by 4 bases, leaving 25 bases between them. CDR3 loop: CASSQEFGTGVWGSGNTIYF. CDR3 DNA: TGTGCCAGCAGCCAAGAATTTGGGACCGGCGTTTGGGGCTCGGGAAACACCATATATTTT. Variable domain in full (rest from reference TRBV14 and TRBJ1-3): EAGVTQFPSHSVIEKGQTVTLRCDPISGHDNLYWYRRVMGKEIKFLLHFVKESKQDESGMPNNRFLAERTGGTYSTLKVQPAELEDSGVYFCASSQEFGTGVWGSGNTIYFGEGSWLTVV.

This clone was observed a handful of times. One junction end does not reproduce the germline sequence, and a read error may be involved. J is TRBJ1-1 and V is TRBV30, with D possibly TRBD1 on 5 matching bases. Germline V gives CDR1 GTSNPN, CDR2 SVGIG (reference sequence). The CDR3 runs to 11 residues. The CDR3 sequence is CVWMGRMEAFF. The DNA of the CDR3 is TGTGTCTGGATGGGACGGATGGAAGCTTTCTTT. The whole variable domain, remainder taken from reference TRBV30 and TRBJ1-1, is SQTIHQWPATLVQPVGSPLSLECTVEGTSNPNLYWYRQAAGRGLQLLFYSVGIGQISSEVPQNLSASRPQDRQFILSSKKLLLSDSGFYLCVWMGRMEAFFGQGTRLTVV.

This clone was detected many times. This chain connects TRBV6-1 to TRBJ1-2, with a possible D match to TRBD1 (5 bases). The CDR3 contains 11 residues. The V end lost 10 bases, the J end lost 4 bases, and 10 bases lay between the germline ends. Germline V gene sequence: CDR1 MNHNS, CDR2 SASEGT. In DNA form, the CDR3 reads TGTGCCATACGGGGGAGCTATGGCTACACCTTC. This gives the protein CAIRGSYGYTF.

This clone came up many times. The chain employs TRBV5-6 and TRBJ2-3; D call uncertain. The CDR3 consists of 15 residues. Trimming shortened V by 3 bases and J by 3 bases, and 14 bases separated the two germline ends. Per the germline V gene, CDR1 is SGHDT and CDR2 is YYEEEE. CDR3 DNA sequence: TGTGCCAGCAGCTCCCGATCCTACGCTACAGATACGCAGTATTTT. Translation gives CASSSRSYATDTQYF. The full variable domain, with the rest looked up from reference TRBV5-6 and TRBJ2-3, is DAGVTQSPTHLIKTRGQQVTLRCSPKSGHDTVSWYQQALGQGPQFIFQYYEEEERQRGNFPDRFSGHQFPNYSSELNVNALLLGDSALYLCASSSRSYATDTQYFGPGTRLTVL.

This clone was observed many times. A much larger clone lies a single base off, so this may be a read error. CDR3 amino acids: CASSPRGHGQYF. In nucleotides, the CDR3 is TGTGCCAGCTCACCAAGGGGGCACGGGCAGTACTTC. The J gene is TRBJ2-7, the V gene TRBV18, with 7 bases that match TRBD1. V lost 2 bases and J lost 9; bases outside the gene matches: 4. This CDR3 has 12 residues. Germline CDR1 and CDR2: KGHSH and LQKENI.

In this sample, this clone is medium-sized. This sequence joins TRBV19 and TRBJ2-7, with D perhaps assigned TRBD1 or TRBD2 (5 bases each). This CDR3 comprises 15 residues. Looked up from germline, CDR1 is LNHDA and CDR2 is SQIVND (reference sequence). V dropped 1 base and J dropped 3 bases, with 13 bases sitting between them. The CDR3 nucleotides are TGTGCCAGTAGTATAGGGGGAGCAGGGAGCTACGAGCAGTACTTC. Translated, it gives CASSIGGAGSYEQYF. Using reference TRBV19 and TRBJ2-7 for the parts outside the CDR3, the full variable domain is DGGITQSPKYLFRKEGQNVTLSCEQNLNHDAMYWYRQDPGQGLRLIYYSQIVNDFQKGDIAEGYSVSREKKESFPLTVTSAQKNPTAFYLCASSIGGAGSYEQYFGPGTRLTVT.

By its share, this clone is medium-sized (0.01 to 0.1%). V and J are TRBV20-1 and TRBJ1-4; D possibly corresponds to TRBD1 (5 bases). Per germline, CDR1 DFQATT and CDR2 SNEGSKA (reference sequence). CDR3 size: 14 residues. V dropped 0 bases and J dropped 7 bases, with 12 bases sitting between them. The CDR3 DNA reads TGCAGTGCTAGAGATCCCCAGGGCGGTGAAAAACTGTTTTTT. Translation: CSARDPQGGEKLFF.

This clone was counted at least ten times. The J gene is TRBJ2-1, the V gene TRBV5-5; 12 positions agree with TRBD2. The CDR3 length is 19 residues. CDR1 and CDR2 from the germline V gene are SGHKS and YYEKEE (reference sequence). Trimming took 0 bases from V and 3 from J; bases not matched to a gene: 10. CDR3 loop: CASSLEGLAGLLDYNEQFF. The CDR3 bases are TGTGCCAGCAGCTTGGAGGGACTAGCGGGCCTCCTGGACTACAATGAGCAGTTCTTC.

This clone was detected ten times or more. The CDR3 spells CAWSEVADYNEQFF. The CDR3 DNA is TGTGCCTGGAGTGAGGTGGCAGACTACAATGAGCAGTTCTTC. This chain uses TRBV30 with TRBJ2-1; D ambiguous. V lost 1 base, J lost 3 bases, and 10 bases lay in between. The CDR3 extends over 14 amino acids. Per the germline V gene, CDR1 is GTSNPN and CDR2 is SVGIG (reference sequence).

This clone is labeled as medium-sized. This sequence joins TRBV2 and TRBJ1-5; the D gene is possibly TRBD1 (6 bases). From germline, CDR1 is SNHLY and CDR2 FYNNEI. The length of the CDR3 is 15 residues. Trimming took off 5 bases at V and 4 bases at J, with 15 bases between the two ends. The CDR3 nucleotides are TGTGCCAGCAGTTTTTCAGGGGTCTCGAATCAGCCCCAGCATTTT. Its translation: CASSFSGVSNQPQHF.

This clone was recorded at least ten times. This may arise from a read error, as a much more abundant clone is one base away. CDR3 loop: CASSYVMNNEQFF. In DNA, the CDR3 is TGTGCCAGCAGTTACGTGATGAACAATGAGCAGTTCTTC. The genes are TRBV6-5 and TRBJ2-1; no clear D. The CDR3 runs to 13 residues. V shed 2 bases and J shed 5 bases, with 7 bases lying between them. Germline assignment: CDR1 MNHEY and CDR2 SVGAGI.

By share, this clone counts as medium-sized. The chain carries TRBV28 and TRBJ2-3, with TRBD1 matching 8 bases. Trimming cost V 5 bases and J 0 bases; bases outside gene matches: 1. This CDR3 has 14 amino acids. Germline assignment: CDR1 MDHEN and CDR2 SYDVKM. The CDR3 loop reads CASSRQGSTDTQYF. The CDR3 DNA reads as TGTGCCAGCAGTCGACAGGGGAGCACAGATACGCAGTATTTT.

The chain links TRBV7-3 to TRBJ1-1; TRBD1 matches 9 bases. This CDR3 is 13 amino acids long. The junction had 4 bases not matched to a gene; V was cut back by 5 bases and J by 6 bases. Germline V CDR1 and CDR2: SGHTA, FQGTGA. CDR3 nucleotide sequence: TGTGCCAGCAGCCCGACAGGGGGGGCTGAAGCTTTCTTT. This gives the protein CASSPTGGAEAFF.

In its sample, this clone was seen many times. This sequence may be a read error, since a much larger clone differs from it by one base. This sample also contains other DNA sequences that code for the same CDR3. The chain carries TRBV11-3 and TRBJ2-7, with 10 bases lining up with TRBD2. Germline assignment: CDR1 SGHNT and CDR2 YENEEA. This CDR3 contains 15 residues. Trimming took 5 bases from V and 2 from J; bases not matched to a gene: 6. The DNA for the CDR3 is TGTGCCAGCAGCCAGCTAGCGGGGGTTGCCTACGAGCAGTACTTC. It translates to CASSQLAGVAYEQYF.

This clone was counted many times. The chain recombines TRBV5-4 with TRBJ2-3; 7 bases fit TRBD2. Per the germline V gene, CDR1 is SGHNT and CDR2 is YYREEE (reference sequence). This CDR3 has 15 amino acids. V shed 0 bases, J shed 0 bases, and the junction held 1 base outside the gene matches. The CDR3 spells CASSLDSGSTDTQYF. The CDR3 DNA sequence: TGTGCCAGCAGCTTGGATAGCGGGAGCACAGATACGCAGTATTTT.

This clone was seen at least ten times. CDR3 amino acids: CASSAAYEQYF. CDR3 nucleotides: TGTGCCAGCAGCGCCGCCTACGAGCAGTACTTC. The rearrangement uses TRBV7-2 and TRBJ2-7; D is uncertain. Trimming removed 5 bases at V and 2 bases at J, with 4 bases between. The CDR3 is 11 amino acids. Germline CDR1 SGHTA, CDR2 FQGNSA.

This clone was seen repeatedly, ten times or more. The chain recombines TRBV7-2 with TRBJ2-3; no reliable D call. The CDR3 contains 15 residues. V shed 4 bases and J shed 7 bases, with 18 bases lying between them. Germline CDR1 reads SGHTA; CDR2 reads FQGNSA. Here the CDR3 DNA reads TGTGCCAGCAGCTCCCACTGGGCCTGGAGCTATACGCAGTATTTT. It specifies CASSSHWAWSYTQYF. Together with reference TRBV7-2 and TRBJ2-3, the CDR3 gives the full variable domain: GAGVSQSPSNKVTEKGKDVELRCDPISGHTALYWYRQSLGQGLEFLIYFQGNSAPDKSGLPSDRFSAERTGGSVSTLTIQRTQQEDSAVYLCASSSHWAWSYTQYFGPGTRLTVL.

This clone was observed many times. The chain joins TRBV20-1 to TRBJ1-4; 9 positions match TRBD1. Germline V gives CDR1 DFQATT, CDR2 SNEGSKA (reference sequence). The CDR3 has 13 amino acids. Unmatched junction bases numbered 2, after V lost 4 bases and J lost 5 bases. DNA of the CDR3: TGCAGTGCTACCGGGACAGGGAATGAAAAACTGTTTTTT. Translating gives CSATGTGNEKLFF.

This clone was counted many times. The chain joins TRBV5-1 to TRBJ2-7; TRBD2 might be the D (6 bases). The CDR3 is 13 amino acids. Germline V lookup: CDR1 SGHRS, CDR2 YFSETQ. V was trimmed by 5 bases and J by 4 bases, leaving 13 bases between them. CDR3 sequence (DNA): TGCGCCAGCAGTTCGGGGGAGAGGTACGAGCAGTACTTC. This gives the protein CASSSGERYEQYF.

By share, this clone counts as medium-sized (0.01 to 0.1%). This chain connects TRBV19 to TRBJ2-2; 12 bases are a match to TRBD1. The germline gives CDR1 LNHDA, CDR2 SQIVND (reference sequence). V shed 1 base, J shed 3 bases, and the junction held 3 bases outside the gene matches. The CDR3 is made up of 17 amino acids. The CDR3 loop is CASSIGDRGRYTGELFF. DNA for the CDR3: TGTGCCAGTAGTATAGGGGACAGGGGGCGATACACCGGGGAGCTGTTTTTT.

This clone was observed many times. The V and J genes are TRBV5-4 and TRBJ2-5, with D tentatively TRBD2 (6 bases). V gave up 3 bases and J gave up 2 bases, with 14 bases separating them. Per germline, CDR1 SGHNT and CDR2 YYREEE (reference sequence). The CDR3 is 15 amino acids. CDR3 coding DNA: TGTGCCAGCAGCTCTTATAGACTAGTTCAAGAGACCCAGTACTTC. Amino acids: CASSSYRLVQETQYF. Using reference TRBV5-4 and TRBJ2-5 for the parts outside the CDR3, the full variable domain is ETGVTQSPTHLIKTRGQQVTLRCSSQSGHNTVSWYQQALGQGPQFIFQYYREEENGRGNFPPRFSGLQFPNYSSELNVNALELDDSALYLCASSSYRLVQETQYFGPGTRLLVL.

This clone appeared many times. The rearrangement links TRBV2 to TRBJ2-1; 15 bases are shared with TRBD2. With V trimmed by 5 bases and J by 8 bases, 7 bases remained unmatched. The germline V gene has CDR1 SNHLY and CDR2 FYNNEI. The CDR3 totals 16 residues. The CDR3 reads CASSWTSGRARDEQFF. CDR3 in DNA: TGTGCCAGCAGTTGGACTAGCGGGAGGGCTAGGGATGAGCAGTTCTTC.

The CDR3 nucleotides read TGTGCCAGCAGTGCTAGGGTGTTTAGCACTGAAGCTTTCTTT. Amino acids: CASSARVFSTEAFF. The chain carries TRBV6-1 and TRBJ1-1; D is unresolved. The CDR3 is 14 residues long. V was pared by 4 bases and J by 4 bases, with 13 bases between. CDR1 is MNHNS, CDR2 SASEGT, per germline.

By sample share, this clone is medium-sized. V gene TRBV6-1 combines with J gene TRBJ1-5; D might be TRBD1 (5 bases). Germline CDR1 MNHNS, CDR2 SASEGT. V lost 6 bases and J 6 bases, leaving 18 bases between the germline ends. The CDR3 extends over 15 amino acids. CDR3 bases: TGTGCCAGCAGCGTGGAGGAGGGGATGGGTCAGCCCCAGCATTTT. Translating it yields CASSVEEGMGQPQHF.

This clone has ten or more counts. The chain joins TRBV9 to TRBJ2-1; TRBD2 matches at 15 bases. Germline CDR1 reads SGDLS; CDR2 reads YYNGEE. Trimming cost V 4 bases and J 9 bases; bases outside gene matches: 8. CDR3 length: 16 residues. CDR3 loop: CASSSRGGLAGGEQFF. The CDR3 DNA follows: TGTGCCAGCAGCTCCCGGGGGGGACTAGCGGGAGGTGAGCAGTTCTTC.

This clone appeared many times. V usage is TRBV14 and J usage is TRBJ2-1; D gene unclear. V lost 2 bases and J 10 bases, leaving 9 bases between the germline ends. CDR3 length: 12 residues. Germline V CDR1 and CDR2: SGHDN, FVKESK. The CDR3 bases are TGTGCCAGCAGCCAATCAGGTGTCGAGCAGTTCTTC. Translated, it gives CASSQSGVEQFF.